The 5 T cell receptor beta chains below were found in one sample sequenced in a study of blood T cells in healthy people across ages. Through a sample-barcoded 5' primer and a J-beta primer mix, a second PCR was run for roughly 7 to 11 cycles. TCRdb re-derived calls from the 5' RACE reads in MiXCR, one entry per CDR3 protein. The sample lists over 1,500,000 distinct CDR3 sequences; 39% were seen once. Input material: blood. The receptors originated from a human donor in good health.

This chain uses TRBV20-1 with TRBJ2-1, with TRBD1 matching over 7 bases. CDR3 length: 14 residues. Germline values: CDR1 DFQATT, CDR2 SNEGSKA (reference sequence). The J segment lost 6 bases and the V segment lost 0 bases, leaving 5 bases of the junction unmatched. CDR3 nucleotides: TGCAGTGCTAGAGATTTGGGACAGTTCAATGAGCAGTTCTTC. The encoded protein is CSARDLGQFNEQFF.

The table lists this clonotype with many counts. This rearrangement joins TRBV6-5 to TRBJ2-7; perhaps TRBD1 as D (6 bases). CDR3 size: 13 residues. V shed 8 bases and J shed 2 bases, with 13 bases lying between them. CDR1 is MNHEY, CDR2 SVGAGI, per germline. The CDR3 here is CASVNRVTYEQYF. As DNA, the CDR3 is TGTGCCAGCGTAAACAGGGTGACCTACGAGCAGTACTTC.

The chain combines TRBV4-1 with TRBJ2-1, with 7 positions matching TRBD2. Germline V gives CDR1 MGHRA, CDR2 YSYEKL. With 1 base clipped from V and 3 bases from J, the junction kept 6 bases outside the gene matches. This CDR3 region has 16 residues. CDR3: CASSQGGGGYYNEQFF. The CDR3, as DNA: TGCGCCAGCAGCCAAGGAGGCGGGGGATACTACAATGAGCAGTTCTTC.

This clonotype has a handful of counts. This sequence joins TRBV4-2 and TRBJ2-1, with TRBD2 matching over 8 bases. CDR3 length: 16 residues. The trim removed 1 base at V and 6 bases at J, leaving 8 bases unmatched. Germline V lookup: CDR1 LGHNA, CDR2 YNFKEQ. Written as DNA, the CDR3 is TGTGCCAGCAGCCAAGTTCCAGCGGGGGACTTCAATGAGCAGTTCTTC. Translation: CASSQVPAGDFNEQFF.

The chain joins TRBV10-3 to TRBJ2-5; 10 nucleotides match TRBD1. Gene TRBJ2-7 matches the end of the DNA better, so the J call may be wrong. CDR3 length: 14 amino acids. The V gene's germline CDR1 is ENHRY and CDR2 SYGVKD. For the CDR3, the DNA is TGTGCCATCAGGTCCGGGACAGGGGTTCACGAGCAGTACTTC. This translates into CAIRSGTGVHEQYF.